These T cell receptor beta chains were read from a single sample in a study of cytomegalovirus exposure and HLA in healthy donors. Clones were read by immunoSEQ multiplex PCR, and TCRdb kept only the in-frame ones, dropping some. The table shows 120,000 to 150,000 clones, with 60% to 80% occurring only once. The sequenced material came from PBMCs. The receptors derive from a woman between 40 and 50 years old in good health and CMV-seropositive. The CDR3 runs from the conserved cysteine through the conserved F or W. D genes are given only for firm matches. Some rows have no size entry. The others give once, few or many, or a class for an expanded clone.

clone_size	v_call	cdr3_length	j_call	d_call	cdr3_aa	cdr3_nt
.	TRBV10-3	14	TRBJ1-1	.	CAISESGTNTEAFF	TGTGCCATCAGTGAGTCAGGGACTAACACTGAAGCTTTCTTT
once	TRBV19	17	TRBJ1-1	TRBD1	CASSIRDRGGGFPEAFF	TGTGCCAGTAGTATCCGGGACAGGGGAGGTGGGTTTCCTGAAGCTTTCTTT
.	TRBV5-1	14	TRBJ1-1	TRBD1	CASSQGTEDTEAFF	TGCGCCAGCAGCCAGGGGACAGAAGACACTGAAGCTTTCTTT
.	TRBV5-4	15	TRBJ2-3	.	CASSLGGPSTDTQYF	TGTGCCAGCAGCTTGGGCGGGCCATCCACAGATACGCAGTATTTT
.	TRBV28	14	TRBJ2-3	.	CASSQDSPTDTQYF	TGTGCCAGCAGTCAAGACAGCCCCACAGATACGCAGTATTTT
.	TRBV2	19	TRBJ1-6	TRBD1	CASSTTGTGGLSYNSPLHF	TGTGCCAGCAGTACTACCGGGACAGGGGGCCTTTCCTATAATTCACCCCTCCACTTT
.	TRBV9	17	TRBJ2-3	TRBD1	CASSRTGTDLPTDTQYF	TGTGCCAGCAGTAGAACCGGGACAGATTTACCCACAGATACGCAGTATTTT
.	TRBV28	13	TRBJ2-7	.	CASSLSGEDEQYF	TGTGCCAGCAGTTTATCCGGCGAGGACGAGCAGTACTTC
.	TRBV19	14	TRBJ1-1	.	CASSRWSMNTEAFF	TGTGCCAGTAGCCGATGGAGCATGAACACTGAAGCTTTCTTT
few	TRBV7-6	16	TRBJ1-4	TRBD1	CASSKGQGAIIEKLFF	TGTGCCAGCAGCAAAGGACAGGGGGCAATAATTGAAAAACTGTTTTTT
.	TRBV10-2	12	TRBJ2-1	.	CAIQQGRGEQFF	TGCGCCATTCAACAGGGTCGAGGTGAGCAGTTCTTC
.	TRBV28	15	TRBJ2-7	TRBD1	CASSLSGQGGYEQYF	TGTGCCAGCAGTTTATCGGGACAGGGGGGCTACGAGCAGTACTTC
.	TRBV7-9	15	TRBJ1-2	TRBD1	CASSLATTGWHGYTF	TGTGCCAGCAGCCTAGCGACGACAGGGTGGCATGGCTACACCTTC
.	TRBV19	15	TRBJ1-2	.	CASTPRAGSVGGYTF	TGTGCCAGTACCCCCCGAGCGGGGAGCGTCGGGGGCTACACCTTC
.	TRBV7-3	17	TRBJ2-6	TRBD2	CASSLSAGESGANVLTF	TGTGCCAGCAGCTTGTCAGCGGGGGAAAGTGGGGCCAACGTCCTGACTTTC
.	TRBV2	14	TRBJ2-7	.	CASKLEGSTYEQYF	TGTGCCAGCAAATTGGAGGGTTCCACCTACGAGCAGTACTTC
.	TRBV11-2	15	TRBJ2-5	TRBD1	CASSPKGQNQETQYF	TGTGCCAGCAGCCCTAAGGGACAGAACCAAGAGACCCAGTACTTC
.	TRBV7-9	13	TRBJ1-2	.	CASSYAAGYGYTF	TGTGCCAGCAGTTATGCCGCCGGCTATGGCTACACCTTC
.	TRBV7-9	13	TRBJ2-2	.	CASAQGNTGELFF	TGTGCCAGCGCACAGGGGAACACCGGGGAGCTGTTTTTT
.	TRBV11-2	15	TRBJ2-7	TRBD1	CASSLGDRGIYEQYF	TGTGCCAGCAGCTTAGGGGACAGGGGTATCTACGAGCAGTACTTC
.	TRBV6-5	15	TRBJ1-1	TRBD1	CASSYFGQGGTEAFF	TGTGCCAGCAGTTACTTTGGACAGGGAGGCACTGAAGCTTTCTTT